A single sample gave rise to the 29 T cell receptor beta chains below, sequenced in a study of CD8 T cells in Susac syndrome (dated by TCRdb to the late 2010s). Libraries were built with the immunoSEQ multiplex PCR assay. RNA was extracted with the RNeasy kit and roughly 0.45 to 1 ug was reverse transcribed using random hexamers. TCRdb applied fastp at Q25 and MiXCR to the public reads, then kept only in-frame beta chains. Rows are combined by CDR3 protein, so each entry shows the most common genes and DNA. Recorded for this sample are approximately 150,000 distinct CDR3 sequences; approximately 96% of them occurred a single time. 0.11% of the sample rests with the top ten. The sample taken for sequencing was CD4+ T cells from PBMCs. These receptors originate from a human donor with multiple sclerosis.

This clonotype was observed a single time. The gene calls are TRBV28 and TRBJ1-1, with D unclear. Trimming removed 7 bases from V and 6 bases from J, with 9 bases in between. This CDR3 has 11 residues. In germline, CDR1 is MDHEN, CDR2 SYDVKM. In DNA, the CDR3 is TGTGCCAGCACCCAATATGCTGAAGCTTTCTTT. Translated: CASTQYAEAFF.

The chain employs TRBV28 and TRBJ1-2, with D unclear. The germline CDR1 and CDR2 sequences are MDHEN and SYDVKM. The CDR3 is 12 amino acids. The V end lost 6 bases, the J end lost 7 bases, and 12 bases lay between the germline ends. The CDR3 DNA reads TGTGCCAGCAGGCCGACGAGCGGTGGCTACACCTTC. Protein sequence: CASRPTSGGYTF.

This clonotype showed up just once. The V and J genes are TRBV7-9 and TRBJ2-2, with D possibly matching TRBD2 (6 bases). The V gene's germline CDR1 is SEHNR and CDR2 FQNEAQ (reference sequence). V was cut by 5 bases and J by 5 bases, with 18 bases left in between. The CDR3 contains 16 residues. CDR3 protein: CASSPPEGAVTGELFF. CDR3 nucleotide sequence: TGTGCCAGCAGCCCCCCGGAGGGTGCCGTGACCGGGGAGCTGTTTTTT. The full variable domain, in which reference TRBV7-9 and TRBJ2-2 provide the parts outside the CDR3, is DTGVSQNPRHKITKRGQNVTFRCDPISEHNRLYWYRQTLGQGPEFLTYFQNEAQLEKSRLLSDRFSAERPKGSFSTLEIQRTEQGDSAMYLCASSPPEGAVTGELFFGEGSRLTVL.

The chain links TRBV7-2 to TRBJ2-7, with TRBD1 matching 9 bases. The CDR3 runs 16 residues. Germline assignment: CDR1 SGHTA and CDR2 FQGNSA. V trimming: 1 base; J trimming: 3 bases; junction bases outside the gene matches: 7. CDR3 in DNA: TGTGCCAGCAGCTTAGTCGGCGGGACAGGGAGCTACGAGCAGTACTTC. Its translation is CASSLVGGTGSYEQYF.

The V gene is TRBV19, the J gene TRBJ1-5, with TRBD1 identical over 7 bases. The trim removed 3 bases at V and 0 bases at J, leaving 11 bases unmatched. Germline CDR1 LNHDA, CDR2 SQIVND (reference sequence). CDR3 length equals 18 residues. The CDR3 sequence is CASSIPTGSPYSNQPQHF. CDR3 DNA: TGTGCCAGTAGTATTCCGACAGGGAGTCCTTATAGCAATCAGCCCCAGCATTTT.

V usage is TRBV12-3 or TRBV12-4 and J usage is TRBJ1-1; 9 bases line up with TRBD1. The CDR3 extends over 16 amino acids. The V segment lost 5 bases and the J segment 0 bases; nucleotides outside the gene matches: 7. The CDR3 protein is CASSPGTGRVNTEAFF. The CDR3 bases are TGTGCCAGCAGTCCTGGGACAGGGAGAGTGAACACTGAAGCTTTCTTT.

The gene calls are TRBV29-1 and TRBJ1-2; D is perhaps TRBD1 (6 bases). This CDR3 spans 12 amino acids. The V and J ends lost 3 bases and 4 bases respectively, with 9 bases between them. Germline CDR1 is SQVTM and CDR2 is ANQGSEA. CDR3 sequence (DNA): TGCAGCGTTGACGGACAGTCCTATGGCTACACCTTC. Amino acid sequence: CSVDGQSYGYTF.

The gene calls are TRBV24-1 and TRBJ2-1; 10 bases align to TRBD2. Germline V gene data show CDR1 as KGHDR and CDR2 as SFDVKD. The CDR3 consists of 16 residues. V lost 3 bases, J lost 5 bases, and 6 bases stayed unmatched. The CDR3 loop is CATSDALAGAHNEQFF. CDR3 coding DNA: TGTGCCACCAGTGATGCTCTAGCGGGAGCGCACAATGAGCAGTTCTTC.

The chain employs TRBV7-9 and TRBJ2-1; D is perhaps TRBD1 or TRBD2 (5 bases each). The CDR3 sequence is 14 residues long. Trimming left V 5 bases short and J 9 bases short, with 17 bases between. The V gene's germline CDR1 is SEHNR and CDR2 FQNEAQ (reference sequence). For the CDR3, the DNA is TGTGCCAGCAGCCGGGACGGGGCCCCCCCTGAGCAGTTCTTC. This codes for CASSRDGAPPEQFF.

The chain carries TRBV20-1 and TRBJ1-2; no firm D call. The CDR3 length is 10 residues. CDR1 is DFQATT and CDR2 is SNEGSKA in the germline V gene (reference sequence). The germline V and J ends were trimmed by 6 bases and 6 bases, with 8 bases remaining between them. The CDR3 coding sequence is TGCAGTGCCCCCCATAATGGCTACACCTTC. Its translation: CSAPHNGYTF.

The rearrangement uses TRBV29-1 and TRBJ1-4; TRBD1 matches at 9 bases. With V trimmed by 0 bases and J by 6 bases, 11 bases remained unmatched. Germline CDR1 reads SQVTM; CDR2 reads ANQGSEA. The CDR3 covers 17 residues. CDR3 residues: CSVEDRRSDRGDEKLFF. The CDR3 coding sequence is TGCAGCGTTGAAGATCGTAGGTCGGACAGGGGTGATGAAAAACTGTTTTTT. Full variable domain (missing parts from reference TRBV29-1 and TRBJ1-4): SAVISQKPSRDICQRGTSLTIQCQVDSQVTMMFWYRQQPGQSLTLIATANQGSEATYESGFVIDKFPISRPNLTFSTLTVSNMSPEDSSIYLCSVEDRRSDRGDEKLFFGSGTQLSVL.

This rearrangement joins TRBV7-9 to TRBJ1-2; 10 nucleotides align to TRBD1. The CDR3 runs 15 residues. Germline V gene sequence: CDR1 SEHNR, CDR2 FQNEAQ (reference sequence). Unmatched junction bases numbered 7, after V lost 4 bases and J lost 5 bases. The CDR3 reads CASSSPDRGEYGYTF. For the CDR3, the DNA is TGTGCCAGCAGCTCTCCGGACAGGGGGGAGTATGGCTACACCTTC.

This clonotype was detected only a few times. This chain connects TRBV12-3 or TRBV12-4 to TRBJ1-5; D is uncertain. V was trimmed by 3 bases and J by 6 bases, leaving 6 bases between them. The CDR3 covers 12 residues. The CDR3 nucleotides are TGTGCCAGCAGTTTTGGAGGTCAGCCCCAGCATTTT. Translated: CASSFGGQPQHF.

The chain's CDR3 is CASSLQHGQHYEQYF. The CDR3 DNA is TGTGCCAGCAGCTTACAACACGGACAGCACTACGAGCAGTACTTC. J is TRBJ2-7 and V is TRBV7-3; the D gene is possibly TRBD1 (6 bases). This CDR3 region has 15 residues. With 2 bases removed from V and 3 bases from J, the gap between germline ends came to 14 bases. Germline lookup yields CDR1 SGHTA and CDR2 FQGTGA.

The chain employs TRBV7-2 and TRBJ2-3, with 8 positions matching TRBD2. The CDR3 has 18 residues. J gave up 3 bases and V 6 bases, and 17 bases lay outside the gene matches. Germline V gene lookup returns CDR1 SGHTA and CDR2 FQGNSA. The DNA of the CDR3 is TGTGCCAGCAGTGCCCCCGGGACTAGTTTCTCTGGTACAGATACGCAGTATTTT. Translation gives CASSAPGTSFSGTDTQYF.

The chain is built from TRBV5-1 and TRBJ1-1; D call uncertain. Per the germline V gene, CDR1 is SGHRS and CDR2 is YFSETQ. The CDR3 sequence is 14 residues long. Trimming cost V 0 bases and J 2 bases, with 8 bases left between them. In nucleotides, the CDR3 is TGCGCCAGCAGCTTGGGGGTCCCCAACACTGAAGCTTTCTTT. As protein: CASSLGVPNTEAFF.

V gene TRBV14 combines with J gene TRBJ1-1; D perhaps matches TRBD1 (5 bases). Germline CDR1 is SGHDN and CDR2 is FVKESK. The CDR3 runs 16 residues. Trimming took off 0 bases at V and 0 bases at J, with 11 bases between the two ends. The CDR3 sequence: CASSQDLGRVNTEAFF. The DNA of the CDR3 is TGTGCCAGCAGCCAAGATCTCGGCAGGGTGAACACTGAAGCTTTCTTT.

The chain combines TRBV9 with TRBJ2-5; 8 positions agree with TRBD2. CDR3 length: 14 residues. Germline trimming cut 0 bases from V and 4 bases from J; bases unmatched to any gene: 2. Germline-derived CDR1 and CDR2 are SGDLS and YYNGEE. In DNA, the CDR3 is TGTGCCAGCAGCGTAGCGGGGGGGCCAGAGACCCAGTACTTC. It specifies CASSVAGGPETQYF.

A single count supports this clonotype. J is TRBJ2-3 and V is TRBV24-1; 9 nucleotides align to TRBD1. The CDR3 spans 15 residues. Germline CDR1 KGHDR, CDR2 SFDVKD. The V gene end was trimmed by 3 bases and the J gene end by 3 bases; junction bases not matched to a gene: 3. CDR3: CATSDTGTGTDTQYF. The CDR3 DNA is TGTGCCACCAGTGATACCGGGACAGGGACAGATACGCAGTATTTT.

The chain links TRBV20-1 to TRBJ1-4, with a possible D match to TRBD1 (6 bases). Germline CDR1 is DFQATT and CDR2 is SNEGSKA (reference sequence). The CDR3 totals 16 residues. V was cut by 2 bases and J by 8 bases, with 21 bases left in between. CDR3 amino acids: CSARQSTGQLKEKLFF. The CDR3 nucleotides read TGCAGTGCTAGACAATCGACGGGACAACTGAAGGAAAAACTGTTTTTT.

The rearrangement links TRBV28 to TRBJ2-3, with D perhaps TRBD1 or TRBD2 (5 bases each). This CDR3 spans 15 amino acids. V lost 7 bases and J 9 bases, leaving 23 bases between the germline ends. Germline-derived CDR1 and CDR2 are MDHEN and SYDVKM. CDR3 loop: CASKPRDGRQMTQYF. The CDR3 nucleotides are TGTGCCAGCAAGCCAAGGGACGGCAGACAGATGACGCAGTATTTT.

The CDR3 is CASSFSNDMPNSPLHF. Here the CDR3 DNA reads TGTGCCAGCAGCTTTAGTAACGACATGCCGAATTCACCCCTCCACTTT. The genes are TRBV7-2 and TRBJ1-6; D remains unclear. Germline CDR1 and CDR2: SGHTA and FQGNSA. The CDR3 extends over 16 amino acids. Trimming removed 3 bases from V and 7 bases from J, with 16 bases in between.

This clonotype was found once. The J gene is TRBJ2-6, the V gene TRBV19; 8 bases line up with TRBD1. V shed 5 bases, J shed 3 bases, and the junction held 12 bases outside the gene matches. This CDR3 spans 18 amino acids. Germline values: CDR1 LNHDA, CDR2 SQIVND (reference sequence). The CDR3 loop is CASSSKQGVFSGANVLTF. CDR3 coding DNA: TGTGCCAGTAGTTCGAAACAGGGGGTTTTTAGTGGGGCCAACGTCCTGACTTTC.

The chain joins TRBV5-4 to TRBJ2-7; D unresolved. CDR1 and CDR2 from the germline V gene are SGHNT and YYREEE (reference sequence). The length of the CDR3 is 14 residues. Trimming shortened V by 0 bases and J by 2 bases, and 9 bases separated the two germline ends. CDR3 nucleotide sequence: TGTGCCAGCAGCTTGGCTTCCCTCCCCTACGAGCAGTACTTC. This sequence encodes CASSLASLPYEQYF.

Only one count was recorded for this clonotype. The chain joins TRBV5-1 to TRBJ2-1; TRBD2 matches 8 bases. The CDR3 length is 19 residues. The V gene's germline CDR1 is SGHRS and CDR2 YFSETQ. V was clipped by 1 base and J by 0 bases; unmatched bases: 12. The CDR3 loop reads CASSLNTGGVSSSYNEQFF. For the CDR3, the DNA is TGCGCCAGCAGCTTGAATACGGGAGGGGTTTCCTCCTCCTACAATGAGCAGTTCTTC.

This clonotype has only a few counts. The chain combines TRBV6-2 or TRBV6-3 with TRBJ2-5, with D unclear. Per germline, CDR1 MNHEY and CDR2 SVGEGT. Trimming took off 5 bases at V and 4 bases at J, with 5 bases between the two ends. This CDR3 comprises 11 residues. CDR3 sequence (DNA): TGTGCCAGCAGTCGCACAGAGACCCAGTACTTC. It specifies CASSRTETQYF.

This rearrangement joins TRBV27 to TRBJ1-2, with 7 bases identical to TRBD1. J gave up 8 bases and V 6 bases, and 12 bases lay outside the gene matches. Germline CDR1 MNHEY, CDR2 SMNVEV (reference sequence). The length of the CDR3 is 14 residues. The CDR3 loop is CASSLGEQGQGYTF. The CDR3, as DNA: TGTGCCAGCAGCTTGGGAGAACAGGGGCAGGGCTACACCTTC.

CDR3 nucleotides: TGTGCCAGCAGCGTAGCCGGGGAGAACACTGAAGCTTTCTTT. Amino acid sequence: CASSVAGENTEAFF. The V call is TRBV9, the J call TRBJ1-1, with D unclear. The germline V and J ends were trimmed by 0 bases and 1 base, with 7 bases remaining between them. CDR1 and CDR2 (germline): SGDLS, YYNGEE. The CDR3 runs 14 residues.

V usage is TRBV4-3 and J usage is TRBJ1-2; D not certain. The CDR3 consists of 14 residues. Germline CDR1 LGHNA, CDR2 YSLEER. Trimming removed 2 bases at V and 4 bases at J, with 11 bases between. The CDR3 sequence: CASSQTDGPYGYTF. CDR3 sequence (DNA): TGCGCCAGCAGCCAAACGGACGGACCCTATGGCTACACCTTC.